This passage covers 10 T cell receptor beta chains from one sample sequenced in a study of blood T cell repertoires in COVID-19. Only in-frame clones appear in the TCRdb table, and some are missing; sequencing was by immunoSEQ multiplex PCR. The sample holds about 190,000 clones, approximately 78% seen once. The material sequenced was peripheral blood. Receptors originate from an elderly woman with active or convalescent COVID-19.

The chain couples TRBV11-2 to TRBJ2-3, with a possible D match to TRBD2 (6 bases). The germline gives CDR1 SGHAT, CDR2 FQNNGV. The CDR3 extends over 15 amino acids. V lost 4 bases and J lost 5, with 16 bases in between. The CDR3 sequence: CASSSTPGGGDTQYF. CDR3 in DNA: TGTGCCAGCAGCTCCACCCCCGGGGGTGGAGATACGCAGTATTTT.

The gene calls are TRBV5-5 and TRBJ1-3; the D is unclear. Germline V CDR1 and CDR2: SGHKS, YYEKEE (reference sequence). Trimming shortened V by 4 bases and J by 0 bases, and 5 bases separated the two germline ends. The CDR3 loop spans 13 amino acids. CDR3 DNA sequence: TGTGCCAGCAGCCCCAGCTCTGGAAACACCATATATTTT. The encoded protein is CASSPSSGNTIYF.

The chain couples TRBV6-5 to TRBJ2-7, with D possibly being TRBD1 (6 bases). The V end was cut by 7 bases, the J end by 2 bases, with 15 bases between. The CDR3 runs to 14 residues. Looked up from germline, CDR1 is MNHEY and CDR2 is SVGAGI. This CDR3 is CASNQGRYPYEQYF. CDR3 DNA: TGTGCCAGCAACCAGGGGCGTTACCCCTACGAGCAGTACTTC.

The chain couples TRBV7-9 to TRBJ1-2; a possible D gene is TRBD1 (5 bases). The germline CDR1 and CDR2 sequences are SEHNR and FQNEAQ (reference sequence). The CDR3 contains 15 residues. The V and J ends lost 5 bases and 2 bases respectively, with 15 bases between them. The CDR3 sequence: CASSPGGGSNYGYTF. CDR3 nucleotides: TGTGCCAGCAGCCCCGGCGGGGGGTCCAACTATGGCTACACCTTC.

The chain is built from TRBV11-3 and TRBJ2-5, with unresolved D. Germline assignment: CDR1 SGHNT and CDR2 YENEEA. The V and J ends lost 2 bases and 5 bases respectively, with 12 bases between them. CDR3 length: 14 amino acids. CDR3 protein: CASSLTQTGETQYF. Written as DNA, the CDR3 is TGTGCCAGCAGCTTAACCCAAACCGGGGAGACCCAGTACTTC.

The chain couples TRBV9 to TRBJ1-2, with D perhaps matching TRBD1 (6 bases). V lost 0 bases and J lost 7, with 16 bases in between. The CDR3 loop spans 15 amino acids. Germline values: CDR1 SGDLS, CDR2 YYNGEE. CDR3: CASSVGGGINGGYTF. In nucleotides, the CDR3 is TGTGCCAGCAGCGTAGGCGGGGGCATCAACGGTGGCTACACCTTC.

The V gene is TRBV20-1, the J gene TRBJ2-7, with D maybe TRBD2 (6 bases). The CDR3 sequence is 14 residues long. V was cut by 3 bases and J by 5 bases, with 17 bases left in between. Per the germline V gene, CDR1 is DFQATT and CDR2 is SNEGSKA (reference sequence). This CDR3 is CSASSPDRGNEQYF. Here the CDR3 DNA reads TGCAGTGCTAGTTCTCCGGATCGGGGGAACGAGCAGTACTTC.

This chain links TRBV9 with TRBJ2-2, with TRBD2 identical over 8 bases. This CDR3 spans 17 amino acids. From germline, CDR1 is SGDLS and CDR2 YYNGEE. V was clipped by 0 bases and J by 0 bases; unmatched bases: 4. CDR3 protein: CASSVGAGGPNTGELFF. The CDR3 coding sequence is TGTGCCAGCAGCGTAGGGGCGGGGGGACCGAACACCGGGGAGCTGTTTTTT.

The chain has TRBV18 and TRBJ2-2, with 9 bases fitting TRBD1. The germline V gene has CDR1 KGHSH and CDR2 LQKENI. This CDR3 is 15 amino acids long. Trimming at V came to 8 bases and at J to 4 bases, leaving 8 bases not matched to a gene. The CDR3 spells CASKTGGPFTGELFF. As DNA, the CDR3 is TGTGCCAGCAAAACAGGGGGCCCCTTCACCGGGGAGCTGTTTTTT. Full variable domain (missing parts from reference TRBV18 and TRBJ2-2): NAGVMQNPRHLVRRRGQEARLRCSPMKGHSHVYWYRQLPEEGLKFMVYLQKENIIDESGMPKERFSAEFPKEGPSILRIQQVVRGDSAAYFCASKTGGPFTGELFFGEGSRLTVL.

This chain connects TRBV5-1 to TRBJ1-1; the match to TRBD1 covers 8 bases. Per the germline V gene, CDR1 is SGHRS and CDR2 is YFSETQ. This CDR3 spans 15 amino acids. V gave up 4 bases and J gave up 1 base; unmatched junction bases: 6. CDR3 in amino acids: CASSDRQGTNTEAFF. The CDR3 nucleotides read TGCGCCAGCAGCGATAGACAGGGGACGAACACTGAAGCTTTCTTT.